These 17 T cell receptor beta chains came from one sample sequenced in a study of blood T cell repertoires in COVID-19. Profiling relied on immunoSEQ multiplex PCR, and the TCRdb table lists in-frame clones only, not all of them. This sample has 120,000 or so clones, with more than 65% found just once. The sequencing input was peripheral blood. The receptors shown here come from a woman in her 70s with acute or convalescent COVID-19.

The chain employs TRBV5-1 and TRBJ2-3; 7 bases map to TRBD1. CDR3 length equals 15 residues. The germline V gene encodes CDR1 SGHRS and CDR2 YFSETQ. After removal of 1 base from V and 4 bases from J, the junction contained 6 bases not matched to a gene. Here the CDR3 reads CASSLRGGAADTQYF. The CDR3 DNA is TGCGCCAGCAGCTTGCGAGGGGGCGCGGCAGATACGCAGTATTTT.

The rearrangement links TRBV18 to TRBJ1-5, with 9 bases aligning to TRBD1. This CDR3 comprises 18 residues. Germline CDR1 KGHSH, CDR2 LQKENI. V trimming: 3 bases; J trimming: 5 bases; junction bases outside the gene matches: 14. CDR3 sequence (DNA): TGTGCCAGCTCACCGCAAAACAGGGGGCCCCTGACCTATCAGCCCCAGCATTTT. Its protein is CASSPQNRGPLTYQPQHF.

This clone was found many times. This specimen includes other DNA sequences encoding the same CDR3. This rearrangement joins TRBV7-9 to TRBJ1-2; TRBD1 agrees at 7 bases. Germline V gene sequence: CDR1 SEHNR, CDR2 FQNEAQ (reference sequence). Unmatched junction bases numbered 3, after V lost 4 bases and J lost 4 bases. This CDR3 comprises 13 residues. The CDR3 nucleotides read TGTGCCAGCAGCTCGGGGGACAGCTATGGCTACACCTTC. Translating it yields CASSSGDSYGYTF. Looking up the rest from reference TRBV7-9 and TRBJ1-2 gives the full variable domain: DTGVSQNPRHKITKRGQNVTFRCDPISEHNRLYWYRQTLGQGPEFLTYFQNEAQLEKSRLLSDRFSAERPKGSFSTLEIQRTEQGDSAMYLCASSSGDSYGYTFGSGTRLTVV.

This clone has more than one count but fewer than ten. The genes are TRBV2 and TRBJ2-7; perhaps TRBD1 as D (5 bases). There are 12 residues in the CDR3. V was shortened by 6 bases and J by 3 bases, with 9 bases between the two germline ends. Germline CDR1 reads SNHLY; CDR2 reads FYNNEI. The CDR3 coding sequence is TGTGCCAGCAGAGGGGCCAGCTACGAGCAGTACTTC. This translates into CASRGASYEQYF.

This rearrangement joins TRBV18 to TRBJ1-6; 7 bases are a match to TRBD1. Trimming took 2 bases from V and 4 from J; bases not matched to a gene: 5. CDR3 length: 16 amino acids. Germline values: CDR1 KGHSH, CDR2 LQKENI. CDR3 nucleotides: TGTGCCAGCTCACCATTGGGACAGCCTTATAATTCACCCCTCCACTTT. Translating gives CASSPLGQPYNSPLHF.

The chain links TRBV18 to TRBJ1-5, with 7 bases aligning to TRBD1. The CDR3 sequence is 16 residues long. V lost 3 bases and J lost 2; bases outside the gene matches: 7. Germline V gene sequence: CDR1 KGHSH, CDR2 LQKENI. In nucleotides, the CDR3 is TGTGCCAGCTCACCTGACACAGGGGCGGGCAATCAGCCCCAGCATTTT. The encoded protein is CASSPDTGAGNQPQHF.

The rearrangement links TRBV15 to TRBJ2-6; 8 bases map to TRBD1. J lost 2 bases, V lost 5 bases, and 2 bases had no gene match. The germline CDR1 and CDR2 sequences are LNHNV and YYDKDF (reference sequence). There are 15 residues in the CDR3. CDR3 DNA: TGTGCCACCAGCGACAGGGGCGCTGGGGCCAACGTCCTGACTTTC. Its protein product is CATSDRGAGANVLTF.

This CDR3 reads CASSSQTGGETQYF. The CDR3 region has the DNA TGTGCCAGCAGCTCCCAGACAGGGGGGGAGACCCAGTACTTC. The rearrangement links TRBV7-9 to TRBJ2-5; 9 bases are shared with TRBD1. The V segment lost 4 bases and the J segment 5 bases; nucleotides outside the gene matches: 5. The CDR3 length is 14 residues. CDR1 and CDR2 from the germline V gene are SEHNR and FQNEAQ (reference sequence).

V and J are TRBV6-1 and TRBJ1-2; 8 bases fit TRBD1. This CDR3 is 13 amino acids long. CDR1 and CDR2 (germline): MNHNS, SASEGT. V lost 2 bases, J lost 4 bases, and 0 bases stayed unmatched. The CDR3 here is CASSETGGYGYTF. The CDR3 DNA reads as TGTGCCAGCAGTGAAACAGGGGGCTATGGCTACACCTTC.

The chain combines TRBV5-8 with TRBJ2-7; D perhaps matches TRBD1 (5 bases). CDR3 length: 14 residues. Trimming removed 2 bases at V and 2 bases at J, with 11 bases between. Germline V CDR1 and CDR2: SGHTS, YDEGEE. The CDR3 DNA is TGTGCCAGCAGCTTTCCAGGGCGAGCCTACGAGCAGTACTTC. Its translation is CASSFPGRAYEQYF.

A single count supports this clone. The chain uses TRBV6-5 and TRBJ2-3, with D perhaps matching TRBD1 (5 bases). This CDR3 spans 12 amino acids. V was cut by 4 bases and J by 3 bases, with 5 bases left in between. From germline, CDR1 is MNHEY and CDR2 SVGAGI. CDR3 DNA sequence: TGTGCCAGCAGTTCAGGGACAGATACGCAGTATTTT. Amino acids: CASSSGTDTQYF.

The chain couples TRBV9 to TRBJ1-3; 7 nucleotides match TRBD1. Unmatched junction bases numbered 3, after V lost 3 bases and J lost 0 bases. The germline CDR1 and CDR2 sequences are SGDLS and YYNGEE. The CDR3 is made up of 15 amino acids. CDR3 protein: CASSGQGLSGNTIYF. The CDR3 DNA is TGTGCCAGCAGCGGACAGGGCCTCTCTGGAAACACCATATATTTT. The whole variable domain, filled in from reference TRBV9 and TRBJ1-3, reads DSGVTQTPKHLITATGQRVTLRCSPRSGDLSVYWYQQSLDQGLQFLIQYYNGEERAKGNILERFSAQQFPDLHSELNLSSLELGDSALYFCASSGQGLSGNTIYFGEGSWLTVV.

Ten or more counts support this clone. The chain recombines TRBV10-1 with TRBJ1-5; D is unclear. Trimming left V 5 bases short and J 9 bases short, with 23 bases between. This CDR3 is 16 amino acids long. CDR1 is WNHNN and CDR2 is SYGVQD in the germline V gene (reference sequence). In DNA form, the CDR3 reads TGCGCCAGCAGTTACAGAATGGGCATTGATTTGCGGCCCCAGCATTTT. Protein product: CASSYRMGIDLRPQHF.

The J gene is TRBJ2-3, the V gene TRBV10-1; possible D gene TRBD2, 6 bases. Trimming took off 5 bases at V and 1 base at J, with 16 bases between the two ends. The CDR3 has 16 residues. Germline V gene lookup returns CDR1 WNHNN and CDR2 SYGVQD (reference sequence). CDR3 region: CASSSATGGGTDTQYF. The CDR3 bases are TGCGCCAGCAGTTCGGCCACGGGCGGGGGCACAGATACGCAGTATTTT.

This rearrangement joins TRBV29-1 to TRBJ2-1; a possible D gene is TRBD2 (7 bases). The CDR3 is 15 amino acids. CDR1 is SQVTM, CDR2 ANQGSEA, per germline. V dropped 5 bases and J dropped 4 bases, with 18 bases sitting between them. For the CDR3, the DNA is TGCAGCGTTAGGGGGGGGGCGGATTTTTACAATGAGCAGTTCTTC. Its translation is CSVRGGADFYNEQFF.

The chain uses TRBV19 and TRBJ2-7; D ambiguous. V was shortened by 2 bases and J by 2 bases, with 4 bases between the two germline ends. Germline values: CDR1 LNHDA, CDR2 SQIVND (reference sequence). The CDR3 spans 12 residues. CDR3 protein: CASSIPPYEQYF. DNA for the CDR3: TGTGCCAGTAGTATACCTCCCTACGAGCAGTACTTC.

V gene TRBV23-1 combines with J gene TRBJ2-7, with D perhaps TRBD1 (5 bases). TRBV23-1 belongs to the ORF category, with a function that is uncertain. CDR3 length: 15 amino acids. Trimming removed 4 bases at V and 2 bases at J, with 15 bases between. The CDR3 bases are TGCGCCAGCAGTCTTTGGGGCAGGGCTACCTACGAGCAGTACTTC. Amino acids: CASSLWGRATYEQYF.